This TCR beta chain was captured by sequencing in a study of CD8+ T cells in alopecia areata. At the level of the study: Those patients who were treated received oral tofacitinib, which was given at 5 to 10 mg twice daily for moderate-to-severe alopecia areata.

Indicated treatment: oral pan-JAK inhibitor, 5-10 mg twice daily. It was from alopecia areata patients that lesional scalp punch biopsies and peripheral blood were collected. The CDR3 runs 14 residues. Trimming removed 7 bases from V and 2 bases from J, with 17 bases in between. Germline CDR1 GTSNPN, CDR2 SVGIG (reference sequence). In the case of this clone: Antigen: not known.

Study-wide findings and caveats: Throughout tofacitinib, many expanded lesional clones continued to persist in scalp and blood. Among the cells sequenced in scalp samples are also the resident alphabeta T cells of normal skin.

Following extraction, RNA underwent reverse transcription to cDNA, which served as the sequencing template. Generated by immunoSEQ multiplex PCR, the TCRdb table keeps only in-frame clones and is missing some. The sample comprises roughly 190,000 clones, less than 70% of which are singletons, and roughly 1.3% rests with the top ten. The material was CD4+ T cells sorted from blood, obtained around week 50, from a patient treated with tofacitinib. The genes are TRBV30 and TRBJ1-1, with D possibly TRBD1 on 5 matching bases. The source is a human donor with alopecia areata. The CDR3 DNA reads as TGTGCCTCATCATGGGGGGTATTAAACACTGAAGCTTTCTTT. The encoded protein is CASSWGVLNTEAFF. Supplemented by reference TRBV30 and TRBJ1-1, the full variable domain reads SQTIHQWPATLVQPVGSPLSLECTVEGTSNPNLYWYRQAAGRGLQLLFYSVGIGQISSEVPQNLSASRPQDRQFILSSKKLLLSDSGFYLCASSWGVLNTEAFFGQGTRLTVV.